What follows are 8 T cell receptor beta chains derived from one specimen sequenced in a study of blood T cell repertoires in COVID-19. This table comes from immunoSEQ multiplex PCR, and its TCRdb copy is limited to in-frame clones, with some not included. The sample holds some 20,000 clones, about 90% seen once. Sequenced input: peripheral blood. These receptors all stem from a human donor in a cohort sampled during active COVID-19.

This chain uses TRBV6-6 with TRBJ1-4; 8 positions match TRBD1. CDR1 and CDR2 (germline): MNHNY, SVGAGI (reference sequence). After removal of 6 bases from V and 4 bases from J, the junction contained 7 bases not matched to a gene. The CDR3 length is 15 residues. The CDR3 bases are TGTGCCAGCAGACGTGGGACAGGTTATAATGAAAAACTGTTTTTT. This encodes CASRRGTGYNEKLFF.

The count of this clone is one. The chain has TRBV27 and TRBJ1-1, with a tentative D call TRBD1 (5 bases). The CDR3 has 17 amino acids. Germline loops: CDR1 MNHEY, CDR2 SMNVEV (reference sequence). The ends were cut back, 4 bases at V and 0 bases at J, with 18 bases in the middle. The CDR3 nucleotides are TGTGCCAGCAGTTGGGCTCAAGGGGCCCCCTTGAACACTGAAGCTTTCTTT. Its translation: CASSWAQGAPLNTEAFF.

V is TRBV19 and J is TRBJ2-5, with 9 positions matching TRBD2. CDR3 size: 14 residues. Germline CDR1 is LNHDA and CDR2 is SQIVND (reference sequence). Unmatched junction bases numbered 5, after V lost 5 bases and J lost 4 bases. This CDR3 is CASSAGRGGETQYF. In DNA form, the CDR3 reads TGTGCCAGTAGTGCCGGGCGGGGGGGAGAGACCCAGTACTTC.

The chain recombines TRBV10-1 with TRBJ2-4; D is possibly TRBD1 (6 bases). Germline V lookup: CDR1 WNHNN, CDR2 SYGVQD (reference sequence). This CDR3 comprises 15 residues. Trimming took 6 bases from V and 1 from J, leaving 13 bases between them. The CDR3 sequence: CASSQGFGAKNIQYF. The DNA for the CDR3 is TGCGCCAGCAGCCAGGGGTTTGGGGCCAAAAACATTCAGTACTTC.

The chain employs TRBV14 and TRBJ2-3; TRBD2 is a possible D gene (5 bases). The germline gives CDR1 SGHDN, CDR2 FVKESK. The CDR3 covers 14 residues. Between the trimmed V and J ends, which lost 2 bases and 0 bases, there was a span of 6 bases. DNA of the CDR3: TGTGCCAGCAGCCAATGGACTAGCACAGATACGCAGTATTTT. As protein: CASSQWTSTDTQYF.

The rearrangement uses TRBV6-5 and TRBJ2-3, with 11 bases identical to TRBD1. The CDR3 runs 15 residues. With V trimmed by 7 bases and J by 6 bases, 9 bases remained unmatched. Germline V gene sequence: CDR1 MNHEY, CDR2 SVGAGI. The CDR3 nucleotides read TGTGCCAGCAATCTGATGGACAGGGGGCAGGATACGCAGTATTTT. It yields the protein CASNLMDRGQDTQYF.

The CDR3 region is CASSLVVAGGDTQYF. CDR3 nucleotide sequence: TGCGCCAGCAGCTTGGTGGTAGCGGGGGGCGATACGCAGTATTTT. This chain connects TRBV5-1 to TRBJ2-3; TRBD2 agrees at 10 bases. This CDR3 comprises 15 residues. Germline V CDR1 and CDR2: SGHRS, YFSETQ. The trim removed 0 bases at V and 6 bases at J, leaving 4 bases unmatched.

This rearrangement joins TRBV6-1 to TRBJ1-2, with 8 bases fitting TRBD1. Germline CDR1 is MNHNS and CDR2 is SASEGT. V trimming: 3 bases; J trimming: 7 bases; junction bases outside the gene matches: 4. This CDR3 has 13 amino acids. The CDR3 DNA sequence: TGTGCCAGCAGTGATCTTGACAGGGGTGGCTACACCTTC. It is translated as CASSDLDRGGYTF.